A single sample is the source of the 6 T cell receptor beta chains below, sequenced in a study of tissue T cells after allogeneic stem cell transplantation. Using immunoSEQ multiplex PCR, the repertoire was profiled, and TCRdb retains in-frame clones only, with some absent. The sample holds tens of thousands of clones, 80% to 95% seen once. The sequenced sample was blood, obtained before transplantation. Source of these receptors: a woman aged 35 to 69 who later had graft-versus-host disease after an allogeneic stem cell transplant.

This chain joins TRBV19 and TRBJ2-3; 12 positions match TRBD2. Losses at the gene ends were 4 bases for V and 2 bases for J; bases not matched to a gene: 4. Germline-derived CDR1 and CDR2 are LNHDA and SQIVND (reference sequence). The CDR3 runs to 16 residues. CDR3 sequence reads: CASSKTSGGYTDTQYF. Here the CDR3 DNA reads TGTGCCAGTAGTAAGACTAGCGGGGGATACACAGATACGCAGTATTTT. Full variable domain (outside the CDR3, taken from reference TRBV19 and TRBJ2-3): DGGITQSPKYLFRKEGQNVTLSCEQNLNHDAMYWYRQDPGQGLRLIYYSQIVNDFQKGDIAEGYSVSREKKESFPLTVTSAQKNPTAFYLCASSKTSGGYTDTQYFGPGTRLTVL.

This clone rates as large (0.1 to 1%). The rearrangement uses TRBV25-1 and TRBJ2-5; 8 bases map to TRBD2. Germline CDR1 MGHDK, CDR2 SYGVNS. The trim removed 2 bases at V and 2 bases at J, leaving 4 bases unmatched. The CDR3 has 15 residues. The CDR3 reads CASSEELAGQETQYF. For the CDR3, the DNA is TGTGCCAGCAGTGAAGAGCTAGCGGGTCAAGAGACCCAGTACTTC.

This chain joins TRBV6-1 and TRBJ1-6; 9 bases map to TRBD1. The junction had 11 bases not matched to a gene; V was cut back by 0 bases and J by 2 bases. This CDR3 has 20 amino acids. Looked up from germline, CDR1 is MNHNS and CDR2 is SASEGT. The CDR3 coding sequence is TGTGCCAGCAGTGAAGCGGGGACAGGGCACTCTTATCCCTATAATTCACCCCTCCACTTT. Its protein product is CASSEAGTGHSYPYNSPLHF.

A single count supports this clone. J is TRBJ1-1 and V is TRBV28; no clear D. Germline values: CDR1 MDHEN, CDR2 SYDVKM. The germline V and J ends were trimmed by 4 bases and 0 bases, with 9 bases remaining between them. The CDR3 has 14 residues. This chain's CDR3 is CASSSRQLNTEAFF. As DNA, the CDR3 is TGTGCCAGCAGTTCACGGCAATTGAACACTGAAGCTTTCTTT.

The rearrangement links TRBV19 to TRBJ2-7; D unresolved. Trimming pared 3 bases from V and 1 base from J, leaving 10 bases between. The CDR3 is 14 residues long. CDR1 and CDR2 from the germline V gene are LNHDA and SQIVND (reference sequence). This CDR3 is CASSMGSASYEQYF. As DNA, the CDR3 is TGTGCCAGTAGTATGGGCAGCGCTTCCTACGAGCAGTACTTC.

V gene TRBV11-2 combines with J gene TRBJ2-7; TRBD2 aligns across 14 bases. The germline V gene has CDR1 SGHAT and CDR2 FQNNGV. V was clipped by 1 base and J by 2 bases; unmatched bases: 7. The CDR3 runs 18 residues. CDR3 in amino acids: CASSLVGTSGSRAYEQYF. The CDR3 coding sequence is TGTGCCAGCAGCTTAGTAGGGACTAGCGGGAGTCGCGCCTACGAGCAGTACTTC.